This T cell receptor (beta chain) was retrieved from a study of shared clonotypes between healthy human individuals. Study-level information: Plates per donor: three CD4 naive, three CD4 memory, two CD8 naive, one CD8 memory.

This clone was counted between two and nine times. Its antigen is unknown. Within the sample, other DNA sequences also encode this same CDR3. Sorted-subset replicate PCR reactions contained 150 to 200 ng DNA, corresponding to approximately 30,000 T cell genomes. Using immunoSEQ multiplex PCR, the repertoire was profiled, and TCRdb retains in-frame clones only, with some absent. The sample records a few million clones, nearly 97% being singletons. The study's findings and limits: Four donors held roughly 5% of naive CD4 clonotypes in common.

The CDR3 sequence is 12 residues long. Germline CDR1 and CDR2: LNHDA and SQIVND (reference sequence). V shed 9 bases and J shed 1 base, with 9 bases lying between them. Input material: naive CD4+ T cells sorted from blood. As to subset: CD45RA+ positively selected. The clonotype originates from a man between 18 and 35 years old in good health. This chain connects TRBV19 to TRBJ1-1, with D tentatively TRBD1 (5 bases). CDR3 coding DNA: TGTGCCAGCAGAACAGGGAACACTGAAGCTTTCTTT. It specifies CASRTGNTEAFF.